This is a list of T cell receptor beta chains from one sample in a study of post-analysis software for immune sequencing data. MiXCR, run by TCRdb on the PCR reads, gives a single entry per CDR3 protein. This table holds about 540,000 distinct CDR3 sequences, around a third found once. The sequencing input was blood. Receptor source: a girl between 2 and 17 years old with multiple sclerosis. Both conserved end residues are part of each CDR3. Each record gives: clone size, V gene, J gene, D gene, CDR3 DNA, CDR3 protein. D genes are given only for firm matches. The size entry is marked missing in some rows and otherwise reads once, few, many or a size class.

.	TRBV28	TRBJ2-1	TRBD1	TGTGCCAGCAGTTACCCCCCGGGACAGGGGCCTAATGAGCAGTTCTTC	CASSYPPGQGPNEQFF
many	TRBV29-1	TRBJ2-3	TRBD2	TGCAGCGCGGAGCGGGGTGTTACGCAGTATTTT	CSAERGVTQYF
.	TRBV7-2	TRBJ1-6	TRBD1	TGTGCCAGCAAAGCGGGACAGGGGGTATCGCCCCTCCACTTT	CASKAGQGVSPLHF
few	TRBV4-1	TRBJ1-3	.	TGCGCCAGCAGCCAAGATCACGCGTCTGGAAACACCATATATTTT	CASSQDHASGNTIYF
.	TRBV20-1	TRBJ1-1	TRBD1	TGCAGTGCCGGAGGGACAGGGGCGAACACTGAAGCTTTCTTT	CSAGGTGANTEAFF
many	TRBV4-1	TRBJ1-2	.	TGCGCCAGCAGCCAAGACCCGGCGGGCTCCTATGGCTACACCTTC	CASSQDPAGSYGYTF
.	TRBV5-1	TRBJ2-5	TRBD1	TGCGCCAGCAGCCAATGGACAGGAAACCAAGAGACCCGGTACTTC	CASSQWTGNQETRYF
.	TRBV7-8	TRBJ2-2	.	TGTGCCAGCAGCTTAGCCACCCTGAAATCGGACACTCCGAACACCGGGGAGCTGTTTTTT	CASSLATLKSDTPNTGELFF
.	TRBV4-1	TRBJ2-5	TRBD1	TGCGCCAGCAGCCAAGACACGTGGCCGAGGGGACAGGGGGCTGGAGAGACCCAGTACTTC	CASSQDTWPRGQGAGETQYF
few	TRBV10-3	TRBJ2-3	.	TGTGCCATCAGTGAGTCTCATGTCCCTAGCACAGATACGCAGTATTTT	CAISESHVPSTDTQYF
.	TRBV2	TRBJ2-5	TRBD2	TGTGCCAGCAGGGAACTAGCGGGGATGGAGACCCAGTACTTC	CASRELAGMETQYF
few	TRBV7-9	TRBJ2-7	.	TGTGCCAGCAGCGGAACGGACGCCGACGAGCAGTACTTC	CASSGTDADEQYF
.	TRBV7-9	TRBJ2-7	.	TGTGCCAGCAGCTTAGATTCTCTAGTGTCCTACGAGCAGTACTTC	CASSLDSLVSYEQYF
.	TRBV9	TRBJ2-7	.	TGTGCCAGCAGCGTTGGGCAGGGGACCTACGAGCAGTACTTC	CASSVGQGTYEQYF
once	TRBV20-1	TRBJ2-1	.	TGCAGTGCTAGAGATCCGACAGTCTACAATGAGCAGTTCTTC	CSARDPTVYNEQFF
.	TRBV4-1	TRBJ1-2	.	TGCGCCAGCAGCCAAGATTGGGTTTATGGCTACACCTTC	CASSQDWVYGYTF
.	TRBV20-1	TRBJ1-2	.	TGCAGTGCTACGACGCGAGGGACATTCGGCTACACCTTC	CSATTRGTFGYTF
few	TRBV10-2	TRBJ2-3	TRBD2	TGCGCCAGCAGTGAGTCGAGTAGCGGGGCCACAGATACGCAGTATTTT	CASSESSSGATDTQYF
.	TRBV11-3	TRBJ2-1	.	TGTGCCAGCAGCCCCACGCGGGGGCCCCACAATGAGCAGTTCTTC	CASSPTRGPHNEQFF
few	TRBV20-1	TRBJ1-1	.	TGCAGTGCTAGCGGACAGTTAATGAACACTGAAGCTTTCTTT	CSASGQLMNTEAFF
.	TRBV20-1	TRBJ2-5	TRBD2	TGCAGTGCTGGAACAACAGCGGGGTCTCAAGAGACCCAGTACTTC	CSAGTTAGSQETQYF
many	TRBV9	TRBJ2-7	TRBD2	TGTGCCAGCAGCGTAGATCCTAGCGGGGGGTTCTACGAGCAGTACTTC	CASSVDPSGGFYEQYF
few	TRBV7-2	TRBJ1-6	TRBD1	TGTGCCAGCAGCTCGTTGGGACAGTATCGTTCACCCCTCCACTTT	CASSSLGQYRSPLHF
.	TRBV5-1	TRBJ1-5	.	TGCGCCAGCAGCTTGATCAGGGGCCATAGCAATCAGCCCCAGCATTTT	CASSLIRGHSNQPQHF
.	TRBV9	TRBJ2-7	.	TGTGCCAGCAGCGTAGACCGAGACAACTACGAGCAGTACTTC	CASSVDRDNYEQYF
few	TRBV7-2	TRBJ2-7	TRBD1	TGTGCCAGCAGCTTAGCCAGGGGGCGAACCTACGAGCAGTACTTC	CASSLARGRTYEQYF
many	TRBV10-3	TRBJ2-5	TRBD2	TGTGCCACCGGACTAGCGGGGCAAGAGACCCAGTACTTC	CATGLAGQETQYF
few	TRBV7-9	TRBJ2-7	TRBD1	TGTGCCAGCAGCGGGGACAGGGGCTCCTACGAGCAGTACTTC	CASSGDRGSYEQYF
.	TRBV5-1	TRBJ1-2	TRBD1	TGCGCCAGCAGCTCTGAACCCACAGGGGTCGGCTACACCTTC	CASSSEPTGVGYTF
.	TRBV5-1	TRBJ1-1	.	TGCGCCAGCAGCCAACAGGGAGTCGGAGAAGCTTTCTTT	CASSQQGVGEAFF
few	TRBV7-2	TRBJ2-5	.	TGTGCCAGCAGCGCCTCGACCTGGAAAGAGACCCAGTACTTC	CASSASTWKETQYF
.	TRBV11-3	TRBJ2-1	TRBD2	TGTGCCAGCAGCTTAGATCGGGGGGGCGGGCACAATGAGCAGTTCTTC	CASSLDRGGGHNEQFF
few	TRBV12-3/TRBV12-4	TRBJ2-3	.	TGTGCCAGCAGTTTCTTGTCAGGTCCTAGCACAGATACGCAGTATTTT	CASSFLSGPSTDTQYF